A single T cell receptor beta chain is shown here with its context. The data stem from a study of CD8 T cells in Susac syndrome. Germline V gene lookup returns CDR1 SGHRS and CDR2 YFSETQ. This CDR3 is 16 amino acids long. With 0 bases clipped from V and 4 bases from J, the junction kept 6 bases outside the gene matches. Random hexamers were used to reverse transcribe about 0.5 to 1 ug of RNA. Amplification of the TCR beta CDR3 was carried out by immunoSEQ multiplex PCR, which spanned a total of 54 Vbeta and 13 Jbeta segments. TCRdb ran MiXCR on the immunoSEQ multiplex PCR reads and lists one entry per CDR3 protein. The sample has about 180,000 distinct CDR3 sequences; around 95% are singletons.

This TCR was sampled from a human donor with multiple sclerosis. This chain links TRBV5-1 with TRBJ2-2; the match to TRBD1 covers 7 bases. Sequenced input: CD4+ T cells from PBMCs. The CDR3 protein is CASSLALQGRTGELFF. CDR3 bases: TGCGCCAGCAGCTTGGCGCTACAGGGGCGCACCGGGGAGCTGTTTTTT.